This is a list of T cell receptor beta chains from one sample in a study of cytomegalovirus exposure and HLA in healthy donors. Libraries were prepared by immunoSEQ multiplex PCR; TCRdb keeps only in-frame clonotypes and omits some of them. The data hold roughly 190,000 clones, with approximately 70% observed a single time. Material: PBMCs. The receptors shown here come from a woman in her thirties in good health and CMV-seronegative. CDR3s include the opening cysteine and the closing phenylalanine or tryptophan. A D gene is named only where the DNA matches it firmly. A clone size is listed for some rows: how often the clone was seen (once, few, many), or a class if it is expanded.

j_call: TRBJ2-7
d_call: -
v_call: TRBV5-1
cdr3_length: 15
clone_size: once
cdr3_aa: CASSLAQAGLYEQYF
cdr3_nt: TGCGCCAGCAGCTTGGCCCAGGCGGGACTCTACGAGCAGTACTTC

j_call: TRBJ1-1
d_call: -
v_call: TRBV19
cdr3_length: 12
clone_size: -
cdr3_aa: CASSIRRDEAFF
cdr3_nt: TGTGCCAGTAGTATAAGGAGGGATGAAGCTTTCTTT

j_call: TRBJ1-4
d_call: -
v_call: TRBV7-2
cdr3_length: 15
clone_size: -
cdr3_aa: CASSFSTPRGGKLFF
cdr3_nt: TGTGCCAGCAGCTTTTCGACACCCCGAGGGGGAAAACTGTTTTTT

j_call: TRBJ2-2
d_call: -
v_call: TRBV5-1
cdr3_length: 17
clone_size: -
cdr3_aa: CASSSSRGARDTGELFF
cdr3_nt: TGCGCCAGCAGTTCAAGCCGGGGGGCGAGGGACACCGGGGAGCTGTTTTTT

j_call: TRBJ1-1
d_call: TRBD1
v_call: TRBV9
cdr3_length: 17
clone_size: -
cdr3_aa: CASSVEGTGSLNTEAFF
cdr3_nt: TGTGCCAGCAGCGTAGAAGGGACAGGCTCCCTGAACACTGAAGCTTTCTTT

j_call: TRBJ2-4
d_call: TRBD1
v_call: TRBV7-9
cdr3_length: 13
clone_size: -
cdr3_aa: CASSLEDRDIQYF
cdr3_nt: TGTGCCAGCAGCTTAGAGGACAGGGACATTCAGTACTTC

j_call: TRBJ1-4
d_call: -
v_call: TRBV9
cdr3_length: 15
clone_size: -
cdr3_aa: CASSVDWRLGEKLFF
cdr3_nt: TGTGCCAGCAGCGTAGATTGGAGGTTAGGTGAAAAACTGTTTTTT

j_call: TRBJ2-1
d_call: TRBD2
v_call: TRBV7-9
cdr3_length: 15
clone_size: -
cdr3_aa: CASSRTSGIYNEQFF
cdr3_nt: TGTGCCAGCAGCCGGACTAGCGGGATCTACAATGAGCAGTTCTTC

j_call: TRBJ1-2
d_call: -
v_call: TRBV7-9
cdr3_length: 15
clone_size: -
cdr3_aa: CASSLGGPSNYGYTF
cdr3_nt: TGTGCCAGCAGCTTAGGAGGTCCCTCTAACTATGGCTACACCTTC

j_call: TRBJ1-3
d_call: TRBD1
v_call: TRBV5-6
cdr3_length: 16
clone_size: -
cdr3_aa: CASSLAGTGGGNTIYF
cdr3_nt: TGTGCCAGCAGCTTGGCCGGGACAGGGGGCGGAAACACCATATATTTT

j_call: TRBJ2-1
d_call: -
v_call: TRBV27
cdr3_length: 12
clone_size: few
cdr3_aa: CATVTGTREQFF
cdr3_nt: TGTGCCACCGTCACCGGGACTCGTGAGCAGTTCTTC

j_call: TRBJ1-2
d_call: TRBD1
v_call: TRBV18
cdr3_length: 13
clone_size: -
cdr3_aa: CASSGPTGAGYTF
cdr3_nt: TGTGCCAGCTCGGGACCGACAGGGGCGGGCTACACCTTC

j_call: TRBJ1-4
d_call: TRBD1
v_call: TRBV5-5
cdr3_length: 14
clone_size: -
cdr3_aa: CASSLGTGDEKLFF
cdr3_nt: TGTGCCAGCAGCTTGGGGACAGGGGATGAAAAACTGTTTTTT

j_call: TRBJ2-7
d_call: -
v_call: TRBV4-1
cdr3_length: 16
clone_size: -
cdr3_aa: CASSQEVRGQTYEQYF
cdr3_nt: TGCGCCAGCAGCCAAGAGGTGAGGGGACAAACCTACGAGCAGTACTTC

j_call: TRBJ1-5
d_call: -
v_call: TRBV18
cdr3_length: 15
clone_size: few
cdr3_aa: CASSPPDGGNQPQHF
cdr3_nt: TGTGCCAGCTCACCCCCAGACGGAGGCAATCAGCCCCAGCATTTT

j_call: TRBJ1-6
d_call: TRBD1
v_call: TRBV19
cdr3_length: 13
clone_size: -
cdr3_aa: CASRGTGPSPLHF
cdr3_nt: TGTGCCAGTAGAGGGACAGGGCCTTCACCCCTCCACTTT

j_call: TRBJ2-1
d_call: TRBD2
v_call: TRBV6-4
cdr3_length: 15
clone_size: -
cdr3_aa: CASSDSGGAGNEQFF
cdr3_nt: TGCGCCAGCAGTGACTCGGGGGGGGCAGGCAATGAGCAGTTCTTC

j_call: TRBJ2-5
d_call: TRBD2
v_call: TRBV5-1
cdr3_length: 16
clone_size: -
cdr3_aa: CASTLALAGGGETQYF
cdr3_nt: TGCGCCAGCACCTTGGCACTAGCGGGAGGCGGAGAGACCCAGTACTTC

j_call: TRBJ1-2
d_call: TRBD1
v_call: TRBV7-7
cdr3_length: 17
clone_size: -
cdr3_aa: CASSLDSQGALHYGYTF
cdr3_nt: TGTGCCAGCAGCTTAGATTCACAGGGGGCGCTCCACTATGGCTACACCTTC

j_call: TRBJ2-7
d_call: TRBD1
v_call: TRBV4-1
cdr3_length: 14
clone_size: -
cdr3_aa: CASSQATGGGEQYF
cdr3_nt: TGCGCCAGCAGCCAGGCGACAGGGGGCGGCGAGCAGTACTTC